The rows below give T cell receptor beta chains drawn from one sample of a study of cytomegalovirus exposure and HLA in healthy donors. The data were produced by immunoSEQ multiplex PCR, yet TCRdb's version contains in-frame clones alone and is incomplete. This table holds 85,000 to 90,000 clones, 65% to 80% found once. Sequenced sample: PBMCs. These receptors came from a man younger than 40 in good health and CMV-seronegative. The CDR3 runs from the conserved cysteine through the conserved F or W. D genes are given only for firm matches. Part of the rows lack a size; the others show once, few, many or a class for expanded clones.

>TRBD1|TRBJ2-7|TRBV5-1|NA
CASSGGTGDLYEQYF
TGCGCCAGCAGCGGGGGGACAGGGGACCTCTACGAGCAGTACTTC
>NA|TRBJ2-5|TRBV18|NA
CASSPGGGNWETQYF
TGTGCCAGCTCACCAGGAGGGGGCAACTGGGAGACCCAGTACTTC
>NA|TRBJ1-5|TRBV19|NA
CASSPSGHLPQHF
TGTGCCAGTAGTCCTTCAGGTCATCTGCCCCAGCATTTT
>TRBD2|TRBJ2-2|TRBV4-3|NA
CASSQQTSGGNTGELFF
TGCGCCAGCAGCCAACAGACTAGCGGGGGGAACACCGGGGAGCTGTTTTTT
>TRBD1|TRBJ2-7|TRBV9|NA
CASSTETGYEQYF
TGTGCCAGCAGCACCGAGACAGGGTACGAGCAGTACTTC
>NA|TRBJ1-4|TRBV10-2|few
CASTLERSGKLFF
TGCGCCAGCACCCTTGAACGGTCAGGAAAACTGTTTTTT
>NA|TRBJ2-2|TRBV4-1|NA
CASSQAEQGTNTGELFF
TGCGCCAGCAGCCAAGCTGAACAGGGAACGAACACCGGGGAGCTGTTTTTT
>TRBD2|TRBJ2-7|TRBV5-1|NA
CASSGASGGRPYEQYF
TGCGCCAGCAGCGGGGCTAGCGGGGGGCGACCCTACGAGCAGTACTTC
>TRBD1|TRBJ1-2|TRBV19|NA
CASNLDRGHGYTF
TGTGCCAGTAATTTGGACAGGGGGCACGGCTACACCTTC
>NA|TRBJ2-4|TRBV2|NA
CASSFVGGRGNIQYF
TGTGCCAGCAGTTTCGTTGGCGGGCGGGGAAACATTCAGTACTTC
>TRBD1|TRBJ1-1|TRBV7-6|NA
CASSSRTGDLGEAFF
TGTGCCAGCAGCTCCCGGACAGGGGATTTAGGTGAAGCTTTCTTT
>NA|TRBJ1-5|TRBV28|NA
CASSLSSRVPRKQPQHF
TGTGCCAGCAGTTTATCGTCCCGGGTCCCTCGCAAACAGCCCCAGCATTTT
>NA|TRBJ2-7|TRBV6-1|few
CASSEVGTSTYEQYF
TGTGCCAGCAGTGAGGTAGGGACAAGTACCTACGAGCAGTACTTC
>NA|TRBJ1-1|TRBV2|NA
CASSEAGSDSEAFF
TGTGCCAGCAGTGAGGCAGGGTCTGATTCTGAAGCTTTCTTT
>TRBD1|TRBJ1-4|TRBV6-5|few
CASRTGVEEKLFF
TGTGCCAGCAGGACAGGGGTTGAAGAAAAACTGTTTTTT
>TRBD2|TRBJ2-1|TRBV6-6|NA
CASRHSGGAYNEQFF
TGTGCCAGCAGACATAGCGGGGGGGCGTACAATGAGCAGTTCTTC